This TCR beta chain was documented in a study of T cells in Graves' hyperthyroidism and ophthalmopathy. This clonotype was counted many times. The TCR beta CDR3 regions underwent amplification using RNA transcripts as the source. The TCR CDR3 was amplified in a first-round RT-PCR using the HTBI primer set. TCRdb reprocessed the multiplex PCR reads via MiXCR and lists one record per CDR3 protein. The sample has hundreds of thousands of distinct CDR3 sequences, roughly 14% seen once; the top ten hold under 15%. This TCR derives from a man aged 18 to 29 with Graves' ophthalmopathy. The sequencing sample was made of blood.

CDR3 bases: TGTGCCAGCAGCTCGAGGTTGACCTCCTACAATGAGCAGTTCTTC. The encoded protein is CASSSRLTSYNEQFF. The V gene is TRBV7-2, the J gene TRBJ2-1; D unresolved. Germline V gene sequence: CDR1 SGHTA, CDR2 FQGNSA. The CDR3 spans 15 residues. V lost 4 bases and J lost 0, with 10 bases in between.